One and the same sample provided the 14 T cell receptor beta chains below, sequenced in a study of cytomegalovirus exposure and HLA in healthy donors. PCR employed 60 Vbeta and 13 Jbeta primers. Profiled with immunoSEQ multiplex PCR; TCRdb holds only in-frame clones, not every one. The sample includes under 200,000 clones, 60% to 85% seen only once; the top ten take more than 5%. The sample comprised PBMCs. The receptors shown here come from a man aged 40-49 years in good health and CMV-seronegative.

The chain has TRBV18 and TRBJ2-7; TRBD1 matches at 10 bases. CDR3 size: 16 residues. Germline CDR1 KGHSH, CDR2 LQKENI. The junction had 12 bases not matched to a gene; V was cut back by 6 bases and J by 4 bases. The chain's CDR3 is CASSPGMGQGFYEQYF. In nucleotides, the CDR3 is TGTGCCAGCTCTCCGGGGATGGGACAGGGGTTTTACGAGCAGTACTTC.

The chain links TRBV21-1 to TRBJ2-7; TRBD1, the D gene given by the table, was not confirmed from the DNA. The assigned J gene may be wrong: the sequence end matches TRBJ2-1 better. TRBV21-1 is shown as a pseudogene. The CDR3 length is 15 residues. The CDR3 nucleotides are TGTGCCAGCAGCAAACACAGGGTGAGATACAATGAGCAGTTCTTC. Translating gives CASSKHRVRYNEQFF.

The chain is built from TRBV10-3 and TRBJ1-4; D perhaps matches TRBD1 (5 bases). Germline V lookup: CDR1 ENHRY, CDR2 SYGVKD. Between the trimmed V and J ends, which lost 3 bases and 6 bases, there was a span of 11 bases. The CDR3 consists of 14 residues. The CDR3 bases are TGTGCCATCAGTGATCGCGGGGGTGATGAAAAACTGTTTTTT. It specifies CAISDRGGDEKLFF.

J is TRBJ1-6 and V is TRBV10-2; D might be TRBD1 (6 bases). Germline loops: CDR1 WSHSY, CDR2 SAAADI. Trimming pared 8 bases from V and 6 bases from J, leaving 14 bases between. The CDR3 covers 14 residues. The CDR3 protein is CASVEQGFNSPLHF. In nucleotides, the CDR3 is TGCGCCAGCGTGGAACAGGGTTTTAATTCACCCCTCCACTTT.

The J gene is TRBJ1-1, the V gene TRBV18; no reliable D call. V was pared by 2 bases and J by 4 bases, with 11 bases between. CDR3 length: 14 amino acids. Germline-derived CDR1 and CDR2 are KGHSH and LQKENI. CDR3 protein: CASSPTSVSTEAFF. The CDR3 DNA follows: TGTGCCAGCTCACCAACAAGTGTTTCCACTGAAGCTTTCTTT.

V usage is TRBV6-5 and J usage is TRBJ2-1, with D perhaps TRBD2 (6 bases). Germline CDR1 and CDR2: MNHEY and SVGAGI. With 2 bases removed from V and 8 bases from J, the gap between germline ends came to 16 bases. The CDR3 length is 15 residues. The CDR3 DNA sequence: TGTGCCAGCAGTTACGGAGGGTCTAGAGGGTATGAGCAGTTCTTC. Translation gives CASSYGGSRGYEQFF.

The chain recombines TRBV5-1 with TRBJ1-6; perhaps TRBD1 as D (5 bases). Germline CDR1 and CDR2: SGHRS and YFSETQ. CDR3 length: 15 amino acids. V was clipped by 4 bases and J by 10 bases, with 18 bases between them. The CDR3 protein is CASSPMGTAGSPLHF. CDR3 nucleotides: TGCGCCAGCAGCCCGATGGGGACGGCGGGATCACCCCTCCACTTT.

The CDR3: CASSFRLAGGNTGELFF. The CDR3 nucleotides read TGTGCCAGCAGCTTTCGACTAGCGGGAGGGAACACCGGGGAGCTGTTTTTT. The rearrangement uses TRBV7-8 and TRBJ2-2, with TRBD2 matching 13 bases. CDR1 is SGHVS, CDR2 FQNEAQ, per germline. This CDR3 is 17 amino acids long. J was trimmed by 1 base and V by 3 bases; bases with no gene match: 2. The full variable domain, with the rest looked up from reference TRBV7-8 and TRBJ2-2, is GAGVSQSPRYKVAKRGQDVALRCDPISGHVSLFWYQQALGQGPEFLTYFQNEAQLDKSGLPSDRFFAERPEGSVSTLKIQRTQQEDSAVYLCASSFRLAGGNTGELFFGEGSRLTVL.

CDR3 coding DNA: TGTGCCAGCAGCCACCAGGGGGCTCTCGGGGAAAAACTGTTTTTT. Translated: CASSHQGALGEKLFF. The J gene is TRBJ1-4, the V gene TRBV13; 8 bases match TRBD1. Germline assignment: CDR1 PRHDT and CDR2 FYEKMQ (reference sequence). The CDR3 has 15 residues. The ends lost 5 bases at V and 8 bases at J; junction bases unmatched: 10. Full variable domain (rest looked up from reference TRBV13 and TRBJ1-4): AAGVIQSPRHLIKEKRETATLKCYPIPRHDTVYWYQQGPGQDPQFLISFYEKMQSDKGSIPDRFSAQQFSDYHSELNMSSLELGDSALYFCASSHQGALGEKLFFGSGTQLSVL.

The DNA for the CDR3 is TGTGCCAGCAGGTTAGGGGCAGGGGGGTACTACGAGCAGTACTTC. This encodes CASRLGAGGYYEQYF. V is TRBV6-5 and J is TRBJ2-7, with D perhaps TRBD1 (7 bases). The CDR3 loop spans 15 amino acids. The V end lost 6 bases, the J end lost 3 bases, and 18 bases lay between the germline ends. Germline V gene data show CDR1 as MNHEY and CDR2 as SVGAGI.

The chain joins TRBV6-6 to TRBJ1-2; D possibly corresponds to TRBD1 (5 bases). The CDR3 totals 15 residues. Germline-derived CDR1 and CDR2 are MNHNY and SVGAGI (reference sequence). Trimming took off 0 bases at V and 1 base at J, with 9 bases between the two ends. The CDR3: CASSYSTVINYGYTF. CDR3 bases: TGTGCCAGCAGTTACTCGACAGTTATTAACTATGGCTACACCTTC.

This chain connects TRBV4-3 to TRBJ2-2, with D tentatively TRBD1 (5 bases). Trimming removed 2 bases from V and 6 bases from J, with 13 bases in between. Germline V lookup: CDR1 LGHNA, CDR2 YSLEER. The CDR3 sequence is 15 residues long. This CDR3 reads CASSQFNTGPGELFF. The CDR3 DNA is TGCGCCAGCAGCCAATTCAATACAGGCCCCGGGGAGCTGTTTTTT.

The V and J genes are TRBV19 and TRBJ2-1, with TRBD1 matching over 7 bases. The CDR3 is made up of 15 amino acids. Looked up from germline, CDR1 is LNHDA and CDR2 is SQIVND (reference sequence). The J segment lost 4 bases and the V segment lost 11 bases, leaving 14 bases of the junction unmatched. The CDR3 DNA is TGTGCCCCCTACACCGACAGGGACCTGTACAATGAGCAGTTCTTC. This translates into CAPYTDRDLYNEQFF.

This sequence joins TRBV18 and TRBJ1-2; 7 bases map to TRBD1. The CDR3 runs to 14 residues. V shed 3 bases and J 7 bases; nucleotides not matched to a gene: 8. CDR1 is KGHSH, CDR2 LQKENI, per germline. The CDR3 reads CASSPTGTSGGYTF. The CDR3 coding sequence is TGTGCCAGCTCACCGACAGGGACCTCTGGTGGCTACACCTTC.